The 5 T cell receptor beta chains reported below all come from one sample, sequenced in a study of early T cells in non-severe SARS-CoV-2 infection. MiXCR was run by TCRdb on the 5' RACE reads, yielding one entry per CDR3 protein. This sample has tens of thousands of distinct CDR3 sequences, with about 6% found just once. Material for sequencing was whole blood. These receptors originate from an adult who was a healthcare worker with PCR-confirmed SARS-CoV-2 infection or an uninfected control (not recorded which).

This clonotype was detected ten times or more. CDR3 DNA: TGTGCCAGCAGCCAACGGGCGTGGACAGATACGCAGTATTTT. Translated: CASSQRAWTDTQYF. The chain employs TRBV11-2 and TRBJ2-3; D not certain. The V and J ends lost 5 bases and 3 bases respectively, with 12 bases between them. Looked up from germline, CDR1 is SGHAT and CDR2 is FQNNGV. The CDR3 runs to 14 residues.

This clonotype was found a few times. The chain is built from TRBV11-2 and TRBJ2-2, with a weak D call TRBD1 (5 bases). The V and J ends lost 3 bases and 5 bases respectively, with 7 bases between them. Germline CDR1 is SGHAT and CDR2 is FQNNGV. This CDR3 region has 13 residues. The chain's CDR3 is CASSFQGTGELFF. CDR3 DNA sequence: TGTGCCAGCAGCTTCCAGGGAACCGGGGAGCTGTTTTTT. Full variable domain (outside the CDR3, taken from reference TRBV11-2 and TRBJ2-2): EAGVAQSPRYKIIEKRQSVAFWCNPISGHATLYWYQQILGQGPKLLIQFQNNGVVDDSQLPKDRFSAERLKGVDSTLKIQPAKLEDSAVYLCASSFQGTGELFFGEGSRLTVL.

This clonotype has at least ten counts. The V gene is TRBV12-3 or TRBV12-4, the J gene TRBJ2-2, with 9 bases lining up with TRBD1. Germline trimming cut 6 bases from V and 6 bases from J; bases unmatched to any gene: 2. CDR3 size: 13 residues. The CDR3 bases are TGTGCCAGCAGACAGGGGGCGGCCGGGGAGCTGTTTTTT. Protein: CASRQGAAGELFF.

The V and J genes are TRBV20-1 and TRBJ2-1; 13 bases line up with TRBD2. The germline CDR1 and CDR2 sequences are DFQATT and SNEGSKA (reference sequence). The CDR3 extends over 16 amino acids. V was clipped by 6 bases and J by 1 base; unmatched bases: 6. The CDR3 sequence: CSAGTSGEFSYNEQFF. The CDR3 DNA sequence: TGCAGTGCCGGGACTAGCGGGGAATTTTCCTACAATGAGCAGTTCTTC.

There are a few counts of this clonotype. The chain is built from TRBV20-1 and TRBJ2-3; the match to TRBD2 covers 7 bases. V trimming: 5 bases; J trimming: 0 bases; junction bases outside the gene matches: 8. This CDR3 has 15 amino acids. Germline CDR1 reads DFQATT; CDR2 reads SNEGSKA (reference sequence). The CDR3 loop reads CSAPAGLFSTDTQYF. CDR3 coding DNA: TGCAGTGCTCCGGCGGGACTATTTAGCACAGATACGCAGTATTTT.